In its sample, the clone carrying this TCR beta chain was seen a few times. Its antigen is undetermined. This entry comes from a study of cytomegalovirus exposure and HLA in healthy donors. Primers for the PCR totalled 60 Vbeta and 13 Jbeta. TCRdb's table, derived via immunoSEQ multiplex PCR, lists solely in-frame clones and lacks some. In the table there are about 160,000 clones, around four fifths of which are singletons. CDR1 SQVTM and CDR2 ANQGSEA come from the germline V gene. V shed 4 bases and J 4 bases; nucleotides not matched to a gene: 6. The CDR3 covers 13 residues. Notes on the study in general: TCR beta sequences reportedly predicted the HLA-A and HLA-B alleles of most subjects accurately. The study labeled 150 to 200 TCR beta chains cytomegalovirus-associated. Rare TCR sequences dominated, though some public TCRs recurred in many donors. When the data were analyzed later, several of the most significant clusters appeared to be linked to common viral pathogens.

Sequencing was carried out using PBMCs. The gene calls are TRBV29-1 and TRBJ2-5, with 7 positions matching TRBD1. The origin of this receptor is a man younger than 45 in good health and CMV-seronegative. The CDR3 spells CSVAPGQVETQYF. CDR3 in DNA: TGCAGCGTTGCCCCTGGACAGGTAGAGACCCAGTACTTC.